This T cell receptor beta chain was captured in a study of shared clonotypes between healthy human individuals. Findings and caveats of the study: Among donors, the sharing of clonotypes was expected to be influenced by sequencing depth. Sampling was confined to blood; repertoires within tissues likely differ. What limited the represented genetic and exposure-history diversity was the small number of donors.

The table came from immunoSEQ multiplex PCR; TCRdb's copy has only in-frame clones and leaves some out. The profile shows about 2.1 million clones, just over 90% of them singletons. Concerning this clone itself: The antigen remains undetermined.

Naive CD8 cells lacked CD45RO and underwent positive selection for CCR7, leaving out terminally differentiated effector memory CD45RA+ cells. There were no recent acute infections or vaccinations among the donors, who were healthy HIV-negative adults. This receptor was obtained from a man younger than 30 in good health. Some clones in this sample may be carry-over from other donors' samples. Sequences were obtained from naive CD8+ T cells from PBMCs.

The CDR3 spells CASRNFDTNYGYTF. CDR3 DNA sequence: TGTGCCAGCAGAAATTTTGATACTAACTATGGCTACACCTTC. This chain connects TRBV27 to TRBJ1-2, with D uncertain. The CDR3 totals 14 residues. V lost 6 bases, J lost 0 bases, and 11 bases lay in between. Germline lookup yields CDR1 MNHEY and CDR2 SMNVEV (reference sequence).